These 25 T cell receptor beta chains were all obtained from the same sample, sequenced in a study of T cells after yellow fever vaccination. Using its own MiXCR run on the 5' RACE reads, TCRdb lists one record per CDR3 protein. This repertoire shows a few hundred thousand distinct CDR3 sequences, 3% to 4.5% found once; its top ten account for 24%. This sample comprised PBMCs, obtained 5 days after the yellow fever booster vaccination. Receptor source: a man aged 18 to 30 who received the YFV17D yellow fever vaccine.

This rearrangement joins TRBV27 to TRBJ1-4, with 7 bases aligning to TRBD1. Trimming removed 5 bases from V and 10 bases from J; junction bases left unmatched: 10. The germline gives CDR1 MNHEY, CDR2 SMNVEV (reference sequence). The CDR3 has 14 residues. CDR3 nucleotides: TGTGCCAGCAGTCCCGACAGGGATAACGGAAAACTGTTTTTT. This translates into CASSPDRDNGKLFF.

This clonotype was observed at least ten times. This chain uses TRBV25-1 with TRBJ2-3; TRBD1 matches at 9 bases. The CDR3 spans 14 residues. From germline, CDR1 is MGHDK and CDR2 SYGVNS. Unmatched junction bases numbered 4, after V lost 5 bases and J lost 4 bases. The CDR3 loop reads CASSWTGAPDTQYF. The CDR3 nucleotides read TGTGCCAGCAGTTGGACAGGGGCCCCAGATACGCAGTATTTT.

This clonotype was counted a few times. This rearrangement joins TRBV4-3 to TRBJ1-5, with D possibly matching TRBD1 (6 bases). The CDR3 contains 15 residues. V dropped 0 bases and J dropped 7 bases, with 13 bases sitting between them. The germline V gene encodes CDR1 LGHNA and CDR2 YSLEER. The CDR3 spells CASSQDQGWDQPQHF. The CDR3 coding sequence is TGCGCCAGCAGCCAAGACCAGGGGTGGGACCAGCCCCAGCATTTT.

This chain uses TRBV14 with TRBJ1-1; maybe TRBD1 (5 bases). Trimming took 4 bases from V and 7 from J, leaving 7 bases between them. CDR3 length: 11 residues. Germline V CDR1 and CDR2: SGHDN, FVKESK. In nucleotides, the CDR3 is TGTGCCAGCAGCCGGGACGGTGAAGCTTTCTTT. The encoded protein is CASSRDGEAFF.

This clonotype was picked up many times. The V gene is TRBV20-1, the J gene TRBJ1-3; a weak D match, TRBD1 (6 bases). The CDR3 extends over 15 amino acids. Germline CDR1 and CDR2: DFQATT and SNEGSKA (reference sequence). V was cut by 3 bases and J by 0 bases, with 12 bases left in between. The CDR3 DNA sequence: TGCAGTGCTAGGGGGGGGGCAGACTCTGGAAACACCATATATTTT. Protein sequence: CSARGGADSGNTIYF.

V gene TRBV6-5 combines with J gene TRBJ2-4, with 8 bases aligning to TRBD1. J gave up 5 bases and V 2 bases, and 2 bases lay outside the gene matches. Germline V gene sequence: CDR1 MNHEY, CDR2 SVGAGI. CDR3 size: 14 residues. This chain's CDR3 is CASSYGTGQNIQYF. The CDR3 region has the DNA TGTGCCAGCAGTTACGGGACAGGACAAAACATTCAGTACTTC.

This clonotype was observed at least ten times. J is TRBJ2-5 and V is TRBV27; D not resolved. V was pared by 6 bases and J by 1 base, with 12 bases between. CDR1 is MNHEY, CDR2 SMNVEV, per germline (reference sequence). This CDR3 is built from 14 residues. In DNA, the CDR3 is TGTGCCAGCAGCAAGGTCGGCTTCCAAGAGACCCAGTACTTC. Protein sequence: CASSKVGFQETQYF.

This clonotype was detected only a few times. The chain is built from TRBV7-2 and TRBJ2-7; the match to TRBD2 covers 9 bases. This CDR3 is built from 16 residues. V trimming: 5 bases; J trimming: 0 bases; junction bases outside the gene matches: 8. Germline V gene lookup returns CDR1 SGHTA and CDR2 FQGNSA. The CDR3: CASSMRSGGTSYEQYF. The CDR3 region has the DNA TGTGCCAGCAGCATGAGGAGCGGGGGGACCTCCTACGAGCAGTACTTC.

This chain links TRBV30 with TRBJ1-1; unclear D gene. The CDR3 length is 14 residues. Per germline, CDR1 GTSNPN and CDR2 SVGIG (reference sequence). V was shortened by 3 bases and J by 2 bases, with 13 bases between the two germline ends. CDR3 region: CAWRRREGNTEAFF. For the CDR3, the DNA is TGTGCCTGGAGACGCCGTGAGGGAAACACTGAAGCTTTCTTT. The full variable domain, completed using reference TRBV30 and TRBJ1-1, is SQTIHQWPATLVQPVGSPLSLECTVEGTSNPNLYWYRQAAGRGLQLLFYSVGIGQISSEVPQNLSASRPQDRQFILSSKKLLLSDSGFYLCAWRRREGNTEAFFGQGTRLTVV.

In its sample, this clonotype was seen a few times. V usage is TRBV12-3 or TRBV12-4 and J usage is TRBJ2-7; tentatively, D is TRBD1 (6 bases). V gave up 5 bases and J gave up 4 bases, with 12 bases separating them. The CDR3 length is 13 residues. CDR3 coding DNA: TGTGCCAGCAGTGGACAGACAGATTACGAGCAGTACTTC. It codes for CASSGQTDYEQYF.

This clonotype was seen ten or more times. This chain uses TRBV12-3 or TRBV12-4 with TRBJ2-3; the match to TRBD2 covers 7 bases. V shed 5 bases, J shed 5 bases, and the junction held 19 bases outside the gene matches. The CDR3 has 18 residues. The CDR3 DNA is TGTGCCAGCAGTGCGCCCCATGACACTAGCGTAAGGGGAGATACGCAGTATTTT. Encoded protein: CASSAPHDTSVRGDTQYF.

V and J are TRBV5-1 and TRBJ2-4, with D unresolved. Per germline, CDR1 SGHRS and CDR2 YFSETQ. The CDR3 covers 15 residues. V was cut by 0 bases and J by 5 bases, with 12 bases left in between. The CDR3 region is CASSLGGAGENIQYF. DNA of the CDR3: TGCGCCAGCAGCTTGGGTGGAGCAGGTGAAAACATTCAGTACTTC. The whole variable domain, remainder taken from reference TRBV5-1 and TRBJ2-4, is KAGVTQTPRYLIKTRGQQVTLSCSPISGHRSVSWYQQTPGQGLQFLFEYFSETQRNKGNFPGRFSGRQFSNSRSEMNVSTLELGDSALYLCASSLGGAGENIQYFGAGTRLSVL.

This clonotype was observed many times. V gene TRBV10-3 combines with J gene TRBJ2-7; D is perhaps TRBD1 or TRBD2 (5 bases each). CDR1 and CDR2 (germline): ENHRY, SYGVKD. V lost 6 bases and J lost 4, with 19 bases in between. The CDR3 runs to 15 residues. As DNA, the CDR3 is TGTGCCATCAGCCCGGGGACCGGACATCCTTACGAGCAGTACTTC. The encoded protein is CAISPGTGHPYEQYF.

CDR3 in amino acids: CASSRIAGTGETQYF. CDR3 DNA sequence: TGCGCCAGCAGCAGGATAGCGGGGACGGGGGAGACCCAGTACTTC. V and J are TRBV5-1 and TRBJ2-5, with 8 bases fitting TRBD2. CDR1 SGHRS and CDR2 YFSETQ come from the germline V gene. There are 15 residues in the CDR3. V lost 4 bases and J lost 5; bases outside the gene matches: 10.

V and J are TRBV9 and TRBJ1-4; D gene ambiguous. The germline CDR1 and CDR2 sequences are SGDLS and YYNGEE. The CDR3 consists of 16 residues. V was clipped by 7 bases and J by 0 bases, with 16 bases between them. The CDR3 DNA sequence: TGTGCCAGCGCAAGGCAGGCCAGTGCAACTAATGAAAAACTGTTTTTT. Residues: CASARQASATNEKLFF.

This clonotype occurred a few times. The chain carries TRBV4-3 and TRBJ2-3, with D perhaps TRBD1 (7 bases). Germline CDR1 reads LGHNA; CDR2 reads YSLEER. With 0 bases removed from V and 1 base from J, the gap between germline ends came to 11 bases. This CDR3 region has 16 residues. CDR3 DNA: TGCGCCAGCAGCCAAGAGAGCAGGGGGGGCACAGATACGCAGTATTTT. Translating gives CASSQESRGGTDTQYF.

The table lists this clonotype with many counts. The chain couples TRBV7-8 to TRBJ1-2; a possible D gene is TRBD1 (5 bases). CDR3 length: 14 residues. Germline V gene data show CDR1 as SGHVS and CDR2 as FQNEAQ. Trimming took off 6 bases at V and 4 bases at J, with 15 bases between the two ends. The CDR3 nucleotides are TGTGCCAGCAGTCCCGGGGACCTCTCCTATGGCTACACCTTC. This sequence encodes CASSPGDLSYGYTF. The variable domain in full, completed from reference TRBV7-8 and TRBJ1-2, reads GAGVSQSPRYKVAKRGQDVALRCDPISGHVSLFWYQQALGQGPEFLTYFQNEAQLDKSGLPSDRFFAERPEGSVSTLKIQRTQQEDSAVYLCASSPGDLSYGYTFGSGTRLTVV.

The chain joins TRBV20-1 to TRBJ1-1; TRBD1 might be the D (5 bases). The V end was cut by 0 bases, the J end by 10 bases, with 12 bases between. This CDR3 spans 12 amino acids. Germline-derived CDR1 and CDR2 are DFQATT and SNEGSKA (reference sequence). As DNA, the CDR3 is TGCAGTGCTAGAGATGTTGGGGGGATAGCTTTCTTT. This translates into CSARDVGGIAFF.

This clonotype was observed at least ten times. This chain links TRBV6-5 with TRBJ2-3, with 8 positions matching TRBD2. The V segment lost 0 bases and the J segment 5 bases; nucleotides outside the gene matches: 10. This CDR3 is 17 amino acids long. Per germline, CDR1 MNHEY and CDR2 SVGAGI. This CDR3 reads CASSYSTAGLGGDTQYF. The CDR3 region has the DNA TGTGCCAGCAGTTACTCGACAGCGGGACTAGGGGGAGATACGCAGTATTTT.

This clonotype has only a few counts. This chain connects TRBV5-1 to TRBJ2-1, with 8 bases identical to TRBD2. Germline V gene data show CDR1 as SGHRS and CDR2 as YFSETQ. V shed 4 bases and J 5 bases; nucleotides not matched to a gene: 11. CDR3 length: 16 residues. CDR3 DNA: TGCGCCAGCAGCCCAACCGGGACTAGGGGCAACAATGAGCAGTTCTTC. Translated, it gives CASSPTGTRGNNEQFF. The full variable domain, in which reference TRBV5-1 and TRBJ2-1 provide the parts outside the CDR3, is KAGVTQTPRYLIKTRGQQVTLSCSPISGHRSVSWYQQTPGQGLQFLFEYFSETQRNKGNFPGRFSGRQFSNSRSEMNVSTLELGDSALYLCASSPTGTRGNNEQFFGPGTRLTVL.

Concerning this clonotype itself: A clone one base away is much larger, so this may be a read error. The chain joins TRBV12-3 or TRBV12-4 to TRBJ2-3; TRBD2 agrees at 12 bases. This CDR3 has 20 residues. CDR3 coding DNA: TGTGCCAGAAGTTTATCCGCCAGGGGGCTAGCGGGGGGGAGCACAGATACGCAGTATTTT. Amino acid sequence: CARSLSARGLAGGSTDTQYF.

V is TRBV2 and J is TRBJ2-5; TRBD1 or TRBD2 may be the D gene (5 bases each). V shed 5 bases and J shed 6 bases, with 19 bases lying between them. This CDR3 has 15 amino acids. Per germline, CDR1 SNHLY and CDR2 FYNNEI. This chain's CDR3 is CASSPGAAVGKTQYF. As DNA, the CDR3 is TGTGCCAGCAGTCCCGGGGCGGCGGTTGGGAAGACCCAGTACTTC.

This clonotype appeared a few times. This chain joins TRBV11-3 and TRBJ2-2, with 9 bases lining up with TRBD2. With V trimmed by 4 bases and J by 3 bases, 6 bases remained unmatched. This CDR3 spans 16 amino acids. Looked up from germline, CDR1 is SGHNT and CDR2 is YENEEA. CDR3 residues: CASSSPSGVYTGELFF. Written as DNA, the CDR3 is TGTGCCAGCAGCTCACCTAGCGGGGTGTACACCGGGGAGCTGTTTTTT.

Only a few counts were recorded for this clonotype. The chain employs TRBV16 and TRBJ1-1; D perhaps matches TRBD1 (6 bases). Looked up from germline, CDR1 is KGHSY and CDR2 is FQNENV. V was pared by 1 base and J by 7 bases, with 10 bases between. The CDR3 is made up of 13 amino acids. In DNA, the CDR3 is TGTGCCAGCAGCCAATGGGGGCGCCGTGAAGCTTTCTTT. Its translation is CASSQWGRREAFF.

V gene TRBV7-6 combines with J gene TRBJ1-2, with TRBD1 as a possible D gene (6 bases). The CDR3 extends over 15 amino acids. Germline CDR1 reads SGHVS; CDR2 reads FNYEAQ. The V gene lost 4 bases and the J gene lost 4 bases, with 16 bases spanning the gap. The CDR3 loop is CASSSAAGGRYGYTF. The DNA of the CDR3 is TGTGCCAGCAGCTCCGCGGCCGGGGGCCGCTATGGCTACACCTTC. Based on the CDR3 plus reference TRBV7-6 and TRBJ1-2, the full variable domain is GAGVSQSPRYKVTKRGQDVALRCDPISGHVSLYWYRQALGQGPEFLTYFNYEAQQDKSGLPNDRFSAERPEGSISTLTIQRTEQRDSAMYRCASSSAAGGRYGYTFGSGTRLTVV.